This TCR beta chain was documented in a study of identical twins. Broader study findings: Memory repertoires lacked the insertion deficit that abundant cord blood beta clonotypes showed. The authors drew conclusions from cross-sectional statistical analysis rather than following the same donors.

Worth noting for this clonotype: Its target is not known.

TCRdb redid the calling of the 5' RACE reads with MiXCR, one entry per CDR3 protein. This table holds 400,000 to 500,000 distinct CDR3 sequences, about 18% found once. Germline values: CDR1 LGHNA, CDR2 YSLEER. The V gene end was trimmed by 1 base and the J gene end by 6 bases; junction bases not matched to a gene: 7. The length of the CDR3 is 15 residues. The sequencing input was naive T cells sorted from blood. This TCR came from a man aged 50 or older in good health. V and J are TRBV4-3 and TRBJ2-7; 9 bases are a match to TRBD2. CDR3 bases: TGCGCCAGCAGCCAAGTCGGCGGGAGGGCCAGCGAGCAGTACTTC. It yields the protein CASSQVGGRASEQYF.